This passage covers 8 T cell receptor beta chains from one sample sequenced in a study of memory CD4+ T cells and cytomegalovirus serostatus. The protocol was immunoSEQ multiplex PCR, while the TCRdb copy is restricted to in-frame clones and leaves out a portion. The sample lists 40,000 or so clones, 79% occurring once. Single viable CD3+CD4+CD8-CD45RO+ cells were sorted as the memory CD4+ T cells. Sequenced material: memory CD4+ T cells from blood. These receptors all stem from an adult in good health and CMV-seronegative.

The chain uses TRBV7-2 and TRBJ2-1; a possible D gene is TRBD2 (5 bases). Germline CDR1 SGHTA, CDR2 FQGNSA. Trimming stripped 8 bases from V and 7 bases from J, with 9 bases between. The length of the CDR3 is 11 residues. The CDR3 DNA sequence: TGTGCCAGCGGGAGAGGGAATGAGCAGTTCTTC. This sequence encodes CASGRGNEQFF.

The count of this clone is one. V is TRBV29-1 and J is TRBJ2-1; 10 positions match TRBD1. Germline CDR1 and CDR2: SQVTM and ANQGSEA. The junction had 8 bases not matched to a gene; V was cut back by 7 bases and J by 5 bases. This CDR3 comprises 14 residues. The CDR3 DNA follows: TGCAGCGGCCGGGACAGGGGATGGGACAATGAGCAGTTCTTC. It is translated as CSGRDRGWDNEQFF.

This clone came up a few times. The J gene is TRBJ2-3, the V gene TRBV4-2, with D hard to call. The CDR3 spans 12 residues. Trimming took 0 bases from V and 5 from J, leaving 3 bases between them. Germline assignment: CDR1 LGHNA and CDR2 YNFKEQ. As DNA, the CDR3 is TGTGCCAGCAGCCAAGATCGAGATACGCAGTATTTT. This codes for CASSQDRDTQYF.

The V and J genes are TRBV11-3 and TRBJ2-6; D gene unclear. This CDR3 is built from 13 residues. In germline, CDR1 is SGHNT, CDR2 YENEEA. V lost 5 bases and J lost 0, with 2 bases in between. The CDR3 sequence is CASSPSGANVLTF. As DNA, the CDR3 is TGTGCCAGCAGCCCCTCTGGGGCCAACGTCCTGACTTTC.

The rearrangement links TRBV11-2 to TRBJ1-4, with 7 bases identical to TRBD1. The CDR3 length is 17 residues. Germline CDR1 is SGHAT and CDR2 is FQNNGV. With 6 bases clipped from V and 3 bases from J, the junction kept 13 bases outside the gene matches. The CDR3 protein is CASSKQGTSWANEKLFF. CDR3 coding DNA: TGTGCCAGCAGTAAACAGGGGACGAGCTGGGCTAATGAAAAACTGTTTTTT.

This clone was observed a single time. The chain carries TRBV18 and TRBJ1-4; TRBD1 matches at 11 bases. Looked up from germline, CDR1 is KGHSH and CDR2 is LQKENI. V trimming: 3 bases; J trimming: 8 bases; junction bases outside the gene matches: 2. The CDR3 is 14 amino acids. This chain's CDR3 is CASSPGTGGEKLFF. Here the CDR3 DNA reads TGTGCCAGCTCACCCGGGACAGGGGGAGAAAAACTGTTTTTT.

This chain connects TRBV5-6 to TRBJ1-5, with 7 bases identical to TRBD1. This CDR3 is built from 16 residues. Germline values: CDR1 SGHDT, CDR2 YYEEEE. Trimming at V came to 4 bases and at J to 3 bases, leaving 10 bases not matched to a gene. The CDR3 DNA follows: TGTGCCAGCAGCAAATACACAGGGGCTCCCAATCAGCCCCAGCATTTT. This sequence encodes CASSKYTGAPNQPQHF.

The rearrangement joins TRBV5-6 to TRBJ2-7; no clear D gene. Germline V CDR1 and CDR2: SGHDT, YYEEEE. This CDR3 is 14 amino acids long. Trimming left V 3 bases short and J 5 bases short, with 15 bases between. This CDR3 is CASSSGVAYHEQYF. Written as DNA, the CDR3 is TGTGCCAGCAGCTCTGGGGTAGCTTATCACGAGCAGTACTTC.